A selection of T cell receptor beta chains follows, all from one sample in a study of cytomegalovirus exposure and HLA in healthy donors. Sequenced by immunoSEQ multiplex PCR; TCRdb stores in-frame clones only, minus some. This table has about 160,000 clones, roughly 70% appearing once. The sequenced sample consisted of PBMCs. The receptor set was obtained from a woman in her 50s in good health and CMV-seropositive. Both conserved end residues are part of each CDR3. A D gene is named only where the DNA matches it firmly. Not all rows give a size; the values are once, few, many and, for expanded clones, a class.

CASSRGQGSPRTGELFF,TGTGCCAGCAGCCGGGGACAGGGATCACCCCGCACCGGGGAGCTGTTTTTT,TRBJ2-2,TRBV11-3,.,TRBD1
CASSLQNNSPLHF,TGTGCCAGCAGCTTACAAAATAATTCACCCCTCCACTTT,TRBJ1-6,TRBV7-9,.,.
CASNSDSGANVLTF,TGTGCCTCTAACAGTGACTCTGGGGCCAACGTCCTGACTTTC,TRBJ2-6,TRBV30,.,.
CASTGTGKETQYF,TGTGCCAGCACCGGGACAGGGAAGGAGACCCAGTACTTC,TRBJ2-5,TRBV2,once,TRBD1
CASREVLATEAFF,TGTGCCAGCAGAGAGGTACTAGCCACTGAAGCTTTCTTT,TRBJ1-1,TRBV6-1,.,.
CSVERFVGQGGWTEAFF,TGCAGCGTTGAACGGTTTGTGGGACAGGGGGGTTGGACTGAAGCTTTCTTT,TRBJ1-1,TRBV29-1,.,TRBD1
CASRRSPGLESAEQYF,TGTGCCAGCAGACGATCCCCGGGACTCGAATCTGCTGAGCAGTACTTC,TRBJ2-7,TRBV5-4,.,.
CASSEEGVPTDTQYF,TGTGCCAGCAGTGAAGAGGGAGTCCCCACAGATACGCAGTATTTT,TRBJ2-3,TRBV2,.,.
CASSPRSGNTEAFF,TGTGCCAGCAGCCCTAGGTCGGGTAACACTGAAGCTTTCTTT,TRBJ1-1,TRBV7-9,.,.
CASSLKTGNTGELFF,TGCGCCAGCAGCCTGAAAACCGGGAACACCGGGGAGCTGTTTTTT,TRBJ2-2,TRBV5-1,.,.
CASSYRQDRRYGYTF,TGTGCCAGCAGTTACCGGCAGGACAGACGATATGGCTACACCTTC,TRBJ1-2,TRBV6-5,.,.
CASGLGQVGTEQYF,TGTGCTAGTGGACTTGGACAGGTTGGCACCGAGCAGTACTTC,TRBJ2-7,TRBV12-5,.,TRBD1
CASSQELGTGSYEQYF,TGCGCCAGCAGCCAAGAGCTCGGGACAGGCTCCTACGAGCAGTACTTC,TRBJ2-7,TRBV4-1,few,TRBD1
CASSYGTVGEKLFF,TGTGCCAGCAGTTACGGGACAGTCGGTGAAAAACTGTTTTTT,TRBJ1-4,TRBV6-5,few,TRBD1
CASSQAGGQGFYEQYF,TGCGCCAGCAGCCAAGCGGGGGGACAGGGGTTCTACGAGCAGTACTTC,TRBJ2-7,TRBV4-1,.,TRBD1
CASSYHSPGAGGTDTQYF,TGCGCCAGCAGCTACCACTCCCCGGGAGCGGGGGGCACAGATACGCAGTATTTT,TRBJ2-3,TRBV5-1,.,TRBD2
CASSLGSGRGTTEAFF,TGTGCCAGCAGCTTAGGTTCAGGGAGGGGGACCACTGAAGCTTTCTTT,TRBJ1-1,TRBV7-6,.,.
CASSPGVGSPQHF,TGTGCCAGCTCGCCCGGGGTCGGTTCACCCCAGCATTTT,TRBJ1-5,TRBV18,.,.
CASDRQGGTEAFF,TGTGCCAGCGATCGACAGGGGGGAACTGAAGCTTTCTTT,TRBJ1-1,TRBV5-4,once,TRBD1
CASSVGGGQGNEKLFF,TGTGCCAGCAGCGTAGGAGGTGGACAGGGTAATGAAAAACTGTTTTTT,TRBJ1-4,TRBV9,.,TRBD1
CASSLNGGVQDTQYF,TGTGCCAGCAGCTTAAATGGGGGGGTACAAGATACGCAGTATTTT,TRBJ2-3,TRBV7-7,.,TRBD2
CASSQGTGQAFVYEQYF,TGCGCCAGCAGCCAAGGCACTGGACAGGCGTTTGTCTACGAGCAGTACTTC,TRBJ2-7,TRBV4-1,.,TRBD1
CSVAGSGRSYTEAFF,TGCAGCGTTGCAGGTTCCGGGAGGTCGTACACTGAAGCTTTCTTT,TRBJ1-1,TRBV29-1,.,.
CASSQGLAENIQYF,TGTGCCAGCAGCCAAGGACTAGCAGAAAACATTCAGTACTTC,TRBJ2-4,TRBV4-2,few,TRBD2
CAVRVISSEAFF,TGTGCCGTCAGGGTCATCTCTTCTGAAGCTTTCTTT,TRBJ1-1,TRBV2,.,.
CASIPGRGYTF,TGTGCCAGCATCCCCGGGAGGGGCTACACCTTC,TRBJ1-2,TRBV7-6,.,.
CASSLARQDDYGYTF,TGTGCCAGCAGCTTGGCCAGACAGGACGACTATGGCTACACCTTC,TRBJ1-2,TRBV5-4,.,.
CASTPTDAGAGQPQHF,TGTGCCAGCACCCCGACGGACGCGGGTGCTGGTCAGCCCCAGCATTTT,TRBJ1-5,TRBV7-2,.,.
CASRSDSYEQYF,TGTGCCAGTAGGAGCGACTCCTACGAGCAGTACTTC,TRBJ2-7,TRBV2,.,.
CASSPLQGYEQYF,TGTGCCAGCAGTCCGCTACAGGGGTACGAGCAGTACTTC,TRBJ2-7,TRBV27,.,TRBD1
CSVEKEFWDSYGYTF,TGCAGCGTTGAAAAGGAGTTTTGGGACAGCTATGGCTACACCTTC,TRBJ1-2,TRBV29-1,.,TRBD1
CASREDSYTEAFF,TGTGCCAGCAGAGAAGACAGTTACACTGAAGCTTTCTTT,TRBJ1-1,TRBV2,.,.
CASSLGQGAPGANVLTF,TGTGCCAGCAGCCTGGGACAGGGGGCGCCCGGGGCCAACGTCCTGACTTTC,TRBJ2-6,TRBV7-3,few,TRBD1
CAIRTATDSPLHF,TGTGCCATCAGGACAGCTACCGATTCACCCCTCCACTTT,TRBJ1-6,TRBV2,.,.
CASLRTGLREQYF,TGTGCCAGCCTGAGGACAGGGCTGCGCGAGCAGTACTTC,TRBJ2-7,TRBV2,.,TRBD1
CASTLGGPSRDLNTEAFF,TGCGCCAGCACCCTGGGGGGGCCGAGTCGGGATCTGAACACTGAAGCTTTCTTT,TRBJ1-1,TRBV5-1,.,.
CASSRDILLSNQPQHF,TGTGCCAGTAGCAGGGACATACTACTTAGCAATCAGCCCCAGCATTTT,TRBJ1-5,TRBV19,.,.
CASRATPGADTQYF,TGCGCCAGCAGGGCAACTCCGGGGGCAGATACGCAGTATTTT,TRBJ2-3,TRBV5-1,.,.
CASSQDPRAETEAFF,TGTGCCAGCAGCCAAGATCCGAGGGCGGAAACTGAAGCTTTCTTT,TRBJ1-1,TRBV4-2,.,.
CASLTSGGATDTQYF,TGTGCCAGCTTAACGAGCGGGGGGGCCACAGATACGCAGTATTTT,TRBJ2-3,TRBV18,.,TRBD2
CSVVGGFSTEAFF,TGCAGCGTTGTAGGGGGCTTTTCGACTGAAGCTTTCTTT,TRBJ1-1,TRBV29-1,few,TRBD1
CASSWTGLGSPLHF,TGTGCCAGCAGTTGGACAGGGTTAGGTTCACCCCTCCACTTT,TRBJ1-6,TRBV27,.,TRBD1
CASSQYGGLNSPLHF,TGTGCCAGCAGCCAATATGGGGGCCTGAATTCACCCCTCCACTTT,TRBJ1-6,TRBV14,.,.
CASSSGQGAYEQYF,TGTGCCAGCAGTTCAGGACAGGGGGCCTACGAGCAGTACTTC,TRBJ2-7,TRBV2,.,TRBD1
CASSIQGLKYGYGYTF,TGTGCCAGTAGTATCCAGGGGTTGAAGTATGGCTATGGCTACACCTTC,TRBJ1-2,TRBV19,.,.
CASSLRASPFTYEQYF,TGCGCCAGCAGCTTGCGCGCGTCCCCTTTTACCTACGAGCAGTACTTC,TRBJ2-7,TRBV5-1,.,.
CASSFQGSNQPQHF,TGTGCCAGCAGTTTTCAGGGGAGCAATCAGCCCCAGCATTTT,TRBJ1-5,TRBV5-6,.,.
CASSVQGNYGYTF,TGTGCCAGCTCCGTACAGGGAAACTATGGCTACACCTTC,TRBJ1-2,TRBV18,.,.
CASSLALEAEAFF,TGCGCCAGCAGCTTGGCTCTCGAGGCTGAAGCTTTCTTT,TRBJ1-1,TRBV5-1,.,.
CASSPRLAGRDTGELFF,TGCGCCAGCAGCCCAAGGCTTGCGGGCCGGGACACCGGGGAGCTGTTTTTT,TRBJ2-2,TRBV4-1,.,.
CASSYDRVENTEAFF,TGTGCCAGCAGCTACGACAGGGTTGAGAACACTGAAGCTTTCTTT,TRBJ1-1,TRBV7-8,.,TRBD1
CASRAGENEKLFF,TGCGCCAGCAGAGCAGGGGAGAATGAAAAACTGTTTTTT,TRBJ1-4,TRBV5-1,.,.
CASSLQGGTDTQYF,TGTGCCAGCAGCTTGCAGGGTGGGACAGATACGCAGTATTTT,TRBJ2-3,TRBV5-4,.,.
CSVENRVNTRLTF,TGCAGCGTTGAAAACAGGGTGAACACCAGGCTCACCTTC,TRBJ1-2,TRBV29-1,few,.
CASSAGLAGDSSYEQYF,TGTGCCAGCAGTGCCGGGCTAGCGGGGGACTCCTCCTACGAGCAGTACTTC,TRBJ2-7,TRBV2,.,TRBD2